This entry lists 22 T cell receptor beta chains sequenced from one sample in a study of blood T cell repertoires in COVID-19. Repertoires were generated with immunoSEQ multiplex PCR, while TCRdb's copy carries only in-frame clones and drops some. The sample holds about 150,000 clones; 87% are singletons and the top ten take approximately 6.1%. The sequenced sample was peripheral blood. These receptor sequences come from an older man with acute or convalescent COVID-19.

CDR3: CASRAGQELSYSNQPQHF. CDR3 nucleotide sequence: TGTGCCAGTAGAGCTGGACAGGAACTATCGTATAGCAATCAGCCCCAGCATTTT. The gene calls are TRBV19 and TRBJ1-5; 7 nucleotides align to TRBD1. The germline V gene has CDR1 LNHDA and CDR2 SQIVND (reference sequence). The CDR3 is 18 amino acids. V trimming: 6 bases; J trimming: 0 bases; junction bases outside the gene matches: 14.

The chain's CDR3 is CASSSLGQWNSPLHF. The CDR3 coding sequence is TGCGCCAGCAGCTCGCTAGGACAGTGGAATTCACCCCTCCACTTT. This chain joins TRBV5-1 and TRBJ1-6; tentatively, D is TRBD1 (6 bases). There are 15 residues in the CDR3. V was trimmed by 3 bases and J by 7 bases, leaving 14 bases between them. The germline CDR1 and CDR2 sequences are SGHRS and YFSETQ.

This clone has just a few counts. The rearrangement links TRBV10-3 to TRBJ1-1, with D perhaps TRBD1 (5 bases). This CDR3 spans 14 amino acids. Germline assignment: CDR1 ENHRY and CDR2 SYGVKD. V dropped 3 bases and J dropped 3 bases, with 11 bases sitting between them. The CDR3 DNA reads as TGTGCCATCAGTGATCCCCGCAGGGACACTGAAGCTTTCTTT. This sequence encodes CAISDPRRDTEAFF.

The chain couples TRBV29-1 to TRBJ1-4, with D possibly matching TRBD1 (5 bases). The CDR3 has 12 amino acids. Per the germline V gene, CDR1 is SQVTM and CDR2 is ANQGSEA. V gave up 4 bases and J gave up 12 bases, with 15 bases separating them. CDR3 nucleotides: TGCAGCGTTGGGTTGAGGGGAGGGGAACTGTTTTTT. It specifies CSVGLRGGELFF.

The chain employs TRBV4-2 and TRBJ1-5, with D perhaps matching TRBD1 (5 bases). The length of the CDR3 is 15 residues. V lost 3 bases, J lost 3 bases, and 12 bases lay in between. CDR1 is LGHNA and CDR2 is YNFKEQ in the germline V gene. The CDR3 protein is CASSHGVGANQPQHF. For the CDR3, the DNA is TGTGCCAGCAGCCATGGGGTTGGGGCCAATCAGCCCCAGCATTTT.

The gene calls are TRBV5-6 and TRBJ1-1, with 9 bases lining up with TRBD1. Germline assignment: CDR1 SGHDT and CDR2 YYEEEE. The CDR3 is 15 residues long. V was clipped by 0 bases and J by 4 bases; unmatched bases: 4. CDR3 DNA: TGTGCCAGCAGCTTGGTAGACAGGGGGTCCACTGAAGCTTTCTTT. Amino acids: CASSLVDRGSTEAFF.

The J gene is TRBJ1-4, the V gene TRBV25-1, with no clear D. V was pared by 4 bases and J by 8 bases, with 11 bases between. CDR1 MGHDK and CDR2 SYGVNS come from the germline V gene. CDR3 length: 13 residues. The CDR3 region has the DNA TGTGCCAGCAGTGTCCTTGCCGGGGAAAAACTGTTTTTT. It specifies CASSVLAGEKLFF. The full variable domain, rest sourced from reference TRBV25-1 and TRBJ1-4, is EADIYQTPRYLVIGTGKKITLECSQTMGHDKMYWYQQDPGMELHLIHYSYGVNSTEKGDLSSESTVSRIRTEHFPLTLESARPSHTSQYLCASSVLAGEKLFFGSGTQLSVL.

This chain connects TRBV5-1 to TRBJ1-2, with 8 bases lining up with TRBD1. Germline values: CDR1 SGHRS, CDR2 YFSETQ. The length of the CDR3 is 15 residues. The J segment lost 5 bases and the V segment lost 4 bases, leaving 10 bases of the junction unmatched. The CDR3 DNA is TGCGCCAGCAGCCACGGACAGGGCCATAGGTATGGCTACACCTTC. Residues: CASSHGQGHRYGYTF.

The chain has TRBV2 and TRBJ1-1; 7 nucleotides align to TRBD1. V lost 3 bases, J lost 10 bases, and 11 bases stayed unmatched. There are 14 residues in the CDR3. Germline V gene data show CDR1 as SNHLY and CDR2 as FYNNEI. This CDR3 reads CASSETGIPEGAFF. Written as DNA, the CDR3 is TGTGCCAGCAGTGAGACAGGGATCCCCGAAGGAGCTTTCTTT.

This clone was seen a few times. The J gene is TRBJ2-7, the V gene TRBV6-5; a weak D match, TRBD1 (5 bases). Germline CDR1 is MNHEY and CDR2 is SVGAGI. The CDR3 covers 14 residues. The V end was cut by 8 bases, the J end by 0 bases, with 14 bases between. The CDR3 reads CASGQQGSSYEQYF. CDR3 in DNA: TGTGCCAGCGGCCAGCAGGGCAGCTCCTACGAGCAGTACTTC.

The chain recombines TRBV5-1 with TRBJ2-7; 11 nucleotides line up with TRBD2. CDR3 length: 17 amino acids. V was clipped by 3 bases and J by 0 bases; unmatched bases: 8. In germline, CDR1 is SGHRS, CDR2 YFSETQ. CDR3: CASSSLTSGKSSYEQYF. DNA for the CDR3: TGCGCCAGCAGCTCACTGACTAGCGGGAAAAGCTCCTACGAGCAGTACTTC.

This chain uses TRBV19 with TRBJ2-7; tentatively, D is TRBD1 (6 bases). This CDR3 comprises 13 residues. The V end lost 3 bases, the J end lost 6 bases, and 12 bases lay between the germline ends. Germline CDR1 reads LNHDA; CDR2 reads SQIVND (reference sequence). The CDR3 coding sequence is TGTGCCAGTAGTATGGGGGACACGGCCGAGCAGTACTTC. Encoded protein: CASSMGDTAEQYF.

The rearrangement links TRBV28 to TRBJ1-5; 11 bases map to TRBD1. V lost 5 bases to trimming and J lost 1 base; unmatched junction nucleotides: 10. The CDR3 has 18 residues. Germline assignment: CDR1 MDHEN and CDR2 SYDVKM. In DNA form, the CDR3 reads TGTGCCAGCAGTACCGGACAGGGGGCGGTTTTAAGCAATCAGCCCCAGCATTTT. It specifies CASSTGQGAVLSNQPQHF.

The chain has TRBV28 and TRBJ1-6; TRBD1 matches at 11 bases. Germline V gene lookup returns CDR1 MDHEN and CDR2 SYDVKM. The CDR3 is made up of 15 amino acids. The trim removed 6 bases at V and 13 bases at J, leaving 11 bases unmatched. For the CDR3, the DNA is TGTGCCAGCAGCTGGACCGGGACAGGGGGTTCGCCCCTCCACTTT. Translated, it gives CASSWTGTGGSPLHF.

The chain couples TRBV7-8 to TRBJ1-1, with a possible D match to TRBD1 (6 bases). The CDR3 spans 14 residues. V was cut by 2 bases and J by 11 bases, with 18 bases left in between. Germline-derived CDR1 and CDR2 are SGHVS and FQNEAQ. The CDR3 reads CASSLQKGEGVAFF. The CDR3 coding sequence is TGTGCCAGCAGCTTACAAAAGGGGGAGGGGGTTGCTTTCTTT.

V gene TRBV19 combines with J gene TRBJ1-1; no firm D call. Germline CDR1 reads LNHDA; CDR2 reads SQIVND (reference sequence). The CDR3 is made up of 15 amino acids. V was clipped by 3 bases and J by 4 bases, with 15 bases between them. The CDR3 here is CASSIRPWSGTEAFF. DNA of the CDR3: TGTGCCAGTAGTATCCGACCCTGGTCGGGCACTGAAGCTTTCTTT. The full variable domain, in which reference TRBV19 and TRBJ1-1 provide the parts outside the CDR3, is DGGITQSPKYLFRKEGQNVTLSCEQNLNHDAMYWYRQDPGQGLRLIYYSQIVNDFQKGDIAEGYSVSREKKESFPLTVTSAQKNPTAFYLCASSIRPWSGTEAFFGQGTRLTVV.

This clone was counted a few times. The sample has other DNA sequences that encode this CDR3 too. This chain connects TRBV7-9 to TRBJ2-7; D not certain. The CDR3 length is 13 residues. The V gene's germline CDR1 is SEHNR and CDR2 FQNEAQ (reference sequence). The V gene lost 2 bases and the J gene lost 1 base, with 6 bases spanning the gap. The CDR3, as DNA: TGTGCCAGCAGCTTAAGCCCTTCCTACGAGCAGTACTTC. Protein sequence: CASSLSPSYEQYF.

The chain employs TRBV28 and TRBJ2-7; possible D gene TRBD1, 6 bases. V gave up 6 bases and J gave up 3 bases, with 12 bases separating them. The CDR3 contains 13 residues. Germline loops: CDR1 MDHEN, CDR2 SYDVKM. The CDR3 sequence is CASSLDSLYEQYF. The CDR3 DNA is TGTGCCAGCAGCCTGGACAGCCTCTACGAGCAGTACTTC.

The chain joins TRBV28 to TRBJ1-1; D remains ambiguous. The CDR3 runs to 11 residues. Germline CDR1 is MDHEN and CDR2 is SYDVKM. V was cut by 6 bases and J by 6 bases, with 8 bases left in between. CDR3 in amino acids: CASRSGSEAFF. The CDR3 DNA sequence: TGTGCCAGCAGATCTGGCTCTGAAGCTTTCTTT.

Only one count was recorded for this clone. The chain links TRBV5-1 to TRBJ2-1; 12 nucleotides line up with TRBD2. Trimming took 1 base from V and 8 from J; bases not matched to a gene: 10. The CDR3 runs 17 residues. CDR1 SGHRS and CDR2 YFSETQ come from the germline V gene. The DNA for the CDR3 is TGCGCCAGCAGCTTGCTCCTAGCGGGAGGGTATATGGATGAGCAGTTCTTC. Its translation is CASSLLLAGGYMDEQFF.

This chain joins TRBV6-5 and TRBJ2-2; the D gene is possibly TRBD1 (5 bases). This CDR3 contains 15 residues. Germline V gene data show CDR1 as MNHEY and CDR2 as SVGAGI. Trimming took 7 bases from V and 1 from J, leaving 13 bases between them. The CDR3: CASKWGLGNTGELFF. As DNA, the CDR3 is TGTGCCAGCAAATGGGGCCTCGGGAACACCGGGGAGCTGTTTTTT.

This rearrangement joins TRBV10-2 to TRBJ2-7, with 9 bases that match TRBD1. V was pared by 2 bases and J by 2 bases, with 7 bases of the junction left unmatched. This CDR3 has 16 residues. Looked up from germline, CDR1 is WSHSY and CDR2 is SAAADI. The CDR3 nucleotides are TGCGCCAGCAGTGAGGTACAGGGGGCATGGGCCTACGAGCAGTACTTC. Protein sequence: CASSEVQGAWAYEQYF.